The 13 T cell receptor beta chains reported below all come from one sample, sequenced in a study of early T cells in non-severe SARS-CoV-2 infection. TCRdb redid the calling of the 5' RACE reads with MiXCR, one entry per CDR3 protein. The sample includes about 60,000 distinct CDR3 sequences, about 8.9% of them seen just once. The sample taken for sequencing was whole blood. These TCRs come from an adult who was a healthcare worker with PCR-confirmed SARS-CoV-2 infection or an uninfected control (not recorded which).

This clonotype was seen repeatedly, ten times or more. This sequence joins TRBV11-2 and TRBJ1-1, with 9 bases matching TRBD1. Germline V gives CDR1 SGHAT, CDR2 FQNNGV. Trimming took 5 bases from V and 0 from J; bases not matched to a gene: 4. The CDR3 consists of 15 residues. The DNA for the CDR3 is TGTGCCAGCAGCCGACAGGGGGTCATGAACACTGAAGCTTTCTTT. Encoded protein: CASSRQGVMNTEAFF.

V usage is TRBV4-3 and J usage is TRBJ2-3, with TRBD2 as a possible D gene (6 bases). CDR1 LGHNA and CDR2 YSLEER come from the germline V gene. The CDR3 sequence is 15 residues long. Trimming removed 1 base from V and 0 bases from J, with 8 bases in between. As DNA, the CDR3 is TGCGCCAGCAGCCAAGTAGCGGCTAGCACAGATACGCAGTATTTT. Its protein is CASSQVAASTDTQYF.

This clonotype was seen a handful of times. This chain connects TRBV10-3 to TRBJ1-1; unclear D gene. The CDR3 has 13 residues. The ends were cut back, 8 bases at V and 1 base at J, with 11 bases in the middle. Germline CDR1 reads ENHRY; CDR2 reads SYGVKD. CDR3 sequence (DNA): TGTGCCATCTCGTTCGAGGCGAACACTGAAGCTTTCTTT. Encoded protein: CAISFEANTEAFF.

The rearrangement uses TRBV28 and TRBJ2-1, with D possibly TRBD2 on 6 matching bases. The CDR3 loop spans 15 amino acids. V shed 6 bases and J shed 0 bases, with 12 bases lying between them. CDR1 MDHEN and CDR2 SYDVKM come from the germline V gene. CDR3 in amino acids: CASSAGSRSYNEQFF. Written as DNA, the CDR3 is TGTGCCAGCAGCGCGGGGTCACGCTCCTACAATGAGCAGTTCTTC.

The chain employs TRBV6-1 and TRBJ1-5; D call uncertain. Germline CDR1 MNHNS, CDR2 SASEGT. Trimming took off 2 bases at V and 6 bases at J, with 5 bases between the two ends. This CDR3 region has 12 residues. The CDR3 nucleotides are TGTGCCAGCAGTGAAATTGTTCAGCCCCAGCATTTT. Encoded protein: CASSEIVQPQHF.

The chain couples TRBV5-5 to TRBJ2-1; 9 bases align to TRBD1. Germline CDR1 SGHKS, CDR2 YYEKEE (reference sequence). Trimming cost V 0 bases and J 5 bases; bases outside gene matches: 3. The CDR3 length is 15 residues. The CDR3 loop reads CASSLARQGDNEQFF. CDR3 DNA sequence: TGTGCCAGCAGCTTGGCGCGACAGGGGGACAATGAGCAGTTCTTC.

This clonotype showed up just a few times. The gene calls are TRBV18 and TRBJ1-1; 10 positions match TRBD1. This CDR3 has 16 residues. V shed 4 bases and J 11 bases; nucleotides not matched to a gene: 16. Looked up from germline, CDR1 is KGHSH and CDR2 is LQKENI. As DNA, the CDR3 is TGTGCCAGCTCACAGGATGTGGGACAGGGGCCCTTTTGCGCTTTCTTT. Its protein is CASSQDVGQGPFCAFF.

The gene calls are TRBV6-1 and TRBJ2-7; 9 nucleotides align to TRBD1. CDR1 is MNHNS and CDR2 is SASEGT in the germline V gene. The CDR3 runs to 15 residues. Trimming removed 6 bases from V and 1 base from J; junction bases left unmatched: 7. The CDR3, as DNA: TGTGCCAGCAGAACCGGGACAGGGAATTCCTACGAGCAGTACTTC. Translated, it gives CASRTGTGNSYEQYF.

The CDR3 coding sequence is TGTGCCAGCAGCCAAGTCCAGGGGGTGGGTGAGCAGTTCTTC. Its translation: CASSQVQGVGEQFF. The chain joins TRBV3-1 to TRBJ2-1; 7 bases line up with TRBD1. Germline CDR1 LGHDT, CDR2 YNNKEL (reference sequence). The CDR3 covers 14 residues. V lost 1 base and J lost 9; bases outside the gene matches: 6.

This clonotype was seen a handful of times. In DNA, the CDR3 is TGTGCCAGCAGCCTTCACCATAACGCCGGGGAGCTGTTTTTT. This gives the protein CASSLHHNAGELFF. This sequence joins TRBV12-3 or TRBV12-4 and TRBJ2-2; D is uncertain. Trimming removed 6 bases at V and 6 bases at J, with 14 bases between. The CDR3 extends over 14 amino acids.

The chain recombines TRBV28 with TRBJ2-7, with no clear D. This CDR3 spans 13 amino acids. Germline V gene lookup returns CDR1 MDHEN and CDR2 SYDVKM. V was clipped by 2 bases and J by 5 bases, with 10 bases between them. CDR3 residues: CASSLNGPHEQYF. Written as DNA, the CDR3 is TGTGCCAGCAGTTTAAACGGGCCCCACGAGCAGTACTTC.

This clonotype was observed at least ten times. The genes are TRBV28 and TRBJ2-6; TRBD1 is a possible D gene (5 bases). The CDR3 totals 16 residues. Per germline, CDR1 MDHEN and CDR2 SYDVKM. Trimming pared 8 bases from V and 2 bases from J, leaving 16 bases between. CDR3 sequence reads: CASRRGREPGANVLTF. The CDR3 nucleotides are TGTGCCAGCCGCCGCGGCAGGGAACCTGGGGCCAACGTCCTGACTTTC. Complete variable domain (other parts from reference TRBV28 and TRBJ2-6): DVKVTQSSRYLVKRTGEKVFLECVQDMDHENMFWYRQDPGLGLRLIYFSYDVKMKEKGDIPEGYSVSREKKERFSLILESASTNQTSMYLCASRRGREPGANVLTFGAGSRLTVL.

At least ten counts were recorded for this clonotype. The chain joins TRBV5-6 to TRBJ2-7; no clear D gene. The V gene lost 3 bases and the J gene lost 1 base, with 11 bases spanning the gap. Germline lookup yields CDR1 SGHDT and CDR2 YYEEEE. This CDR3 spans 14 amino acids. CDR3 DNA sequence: TGTGCCAGCAGCTCCGATCGCGGATCCTACGAGCAGTACTTC. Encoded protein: CASSSDRGSYEQYF.